This TCR beta chain was profiled in a study of shared clonotypes between healthy human individuals. Background on the study: CD4 naive cells filled three plates per donor, CD4 memory three, CD8 naive two and CD8 memory one. Study-level findings and limits: Clonotype sharing among donors was expected to depend on sequencing depth. Naive subsets tended to show greater estimated richness than memory subsets. Sample collection involved blood only; tissue repertoires are likely different.

As defined, naive CD8 cells were CD45RO-negative and positively selected for CCR7, with terminally differentiated effector memory CD45RA+ cells excluded. Generated by immunoSEQ multiplex PCR, the TCRdb table keeps only in-frame clones and is missing some. Of approximately 1.9 million clones detected, roughly 95% appear once; the ten largest clones hold more than 1.5%. Notes on this clone: Antigen: not known.

The sample comprised naive CD8+ T cells from PBMCs. This receptor was obtained from a man younger than 35 in good health. Some clones in this sample may be carry-over from other donors' samples.

The CDR3, as DNA: TGCAGCGCGAAGGCCGGGACGGGTTCCTACGAGCAGTACTTC. Its translation: CSAKAGTGSYEQYF. V gene TRBV29-1 combines with J gene TRBJ2-7; perhaps D is TRBD1 or TRBD2 (5 bases each). Germline V gene data show CDR1 as SQVTM and CDR2 as ANQGSEA. This CDR3 has 14 residues. The V gene lost 7 bases and the J gene lost 1 base, with 17 bases spanning the gap.